One sample yielded the 6 T cell receptor beta chains listed below, sequenced in a study of CD8+ T cells in alopecia areata. TCR sequencing used cDNA made by reverse transcription of extracted RNA. TCRdb's table, derived via immunoSEQ multiplex PCR, lists solely in-frame clones and lacks some. Recorded here are under 350,000 clones, none singletons. Markers used for sorting pooled cutaneous lymph node cells were CD4, CD8alpha, NKG2D, NKG2ACE and others. Sequencing was performed on CD4+ T cells sorted from a lymph node. The receptor set was obtained from a C3H/HeJ mouse with alopecia areata. The strain is characterized by the MHC haplotype H2-k.

This clone was recorded a few times. The genes are named according to mouse. Sequencing ends 3 residues short of the CDR3 end; the germline J gene provides the rest. The sample carries other DNA sequences with the same CDR3. This chain links TRBV13-1 with TRBJ1-6; a weak D match, TRBD1 (6 bases). TRBJ1-6 is an ORF for which the function is uncertain. This CDR3 is built from 15 residues. Germline CDR1 NSHNY, CDR2 SYGAGN. Between the trimmed V and J ends, which lost 0 bases and 3 bases, there was a span of 7 bases. CDR3 sequence: CASSDARGYNSPLYF. The CDR3 DNA, read in part, is TGTGCCAGCAGTGATGCCAGGGGCTATAATTCGCCC.

This clone was detected only a few times. Gene names and germline match the mouse. The CDR3 end lies 3 residues beyond the end of the read and is filled in from the germline J gene. The chain recombines TRBV19 with TRBJ1-6; D gene ambiguous. TRBJ1-6 is an open reading frame, and its role is uncertain. The CDR3 spans 16 residues. Trimming cost V 3 bases and J 5 bases, with 15 bases left between them. The germline V gene has CDR1 FNHDT and CDR2 SITEND (reference sequence). The part of the CDR3 DNA that was read is TGTGCCAGCAGTAAATCAAACCCCAGGAATAATTCGCCC. It translates to CASSKSNPRNNSP. The whole CDR3 region reads CASSKSNPRNNSPLYF.

This clone was counted only a few times. Here the gene names and germline are mouse. Read data end 4 residues before the CDR3 end; the end is taken from the germline J gene. V usage is TRBV17 and J usage is TRBJ2-2; 7 bases are a match to TRBD1. This CDR3 has 13 amino acids. The ends lost 11 bases at V and 0 bases at J; junction bases unmatched: 3. CDR1 and CDR2 from the germline V gene are MNHDT and YYDKIL. The CDR3 region is CAGGQTNTGQLYF. Incomplete CDR3 DNA: TGTGCTGGGGGACAGACAAACACCGGG.

This clone was seen a few times. All gene names here are mouse names. From the germline J gene comes the end of the CDR3, since the read stops 4 residues before it. The V call is TRBV5, the J call TRBJ2-1; D gene uncertain. Germline lookup yields CDR1 LGHNA and CDR2 YNLKQL (reference sequence). The CDR3 extends over 13 amino acids. Trimming stripped 0 bases from V and 6 bases from J, with 6 bases between. This CDR3 reads CASSQEGSAEQFF. The CDR3 DNA, read in part, is TGTGCCAGCAGCCAAGAGGGGAGTGCT.

In the case of this clone: The listed genes are named as in mouse. Read sequence stops 4 residues before the CDR3 end, and the germline J gene provides the missing end. In the same sample, other DNA sequences code for this CDR3. This chain connects TRBV13-3 to TRBJ2-3, with D unresolved. Per the germline V gene, CDR1 is NNHDY and CDR2 is SYVADS. V lost 0 bases and J lost 0, with 8 bases in between. The CDR3 has 15 amino acids. The covered CDR3 bases are TGTGCCAGCAGTGATGGTGGGTCTAGTGCAGAA. It yields the protein CASSDGGSSAE. The full CDR3 protein is CASSDGGSSAETLYF.

This clone was detected only a few times. The gene names here belong to mouse. The CDR3 end lies 4 residues beyond the end of the read and is filled in from the germline J gene. The chain employs TRBV13-1 and TRBJ2-5; a possible D gene is TRBD1 (6 bases). In germline, CDR1 is NSHNY, CDR2 SYGAGN. The CDR3 runs to 14 residues. V lost 0 bases, J lost 3 bases, and 8 bases lay in between. The DNA read from the CDR3 is TGTGCCAGCAGTGATGGGACAGAACAAGAC. This gives the protein CASSDGTEQD. The full-length CDR3 reads as CASSDGTEQDTQYF.